A single sample gave rise to the 29 T cell receptor beta chains below, sequenced in a study of T cell responses to AZD1222 COVID-19 vaccine. TCRdb's table, derived via immunoSEQ multiplex PCR, lists solely in-frame clones and lacks some. The top ten hold 1.5% to 2% of the sample, which has roughly 160,000 clones, roughly nine tenths seen once. This material consisted of peripheral blood, taken on day 0 of AZD1222 vaccination. The receptors shown here come from an adult in good health.

Only one count was recorded for this clone. The V call is TRBV5-1, the J call TRBJ2-1; 9 bases are a match to TRBD1. The ends lost 4 bases at V and 10 bases at J; junction bases unmatched: 6. The CDR3 has 13 amino acids. CDR1 and CDR2 from the germline V gene are SGHRS and YFSETQ. The CDR3, as DNA: TGCGCCAGCAGCAAGGACAGGGGTAGAGAGCAGTTCTTC. Amino acid sequence: CASSKDRGREQFF.

The V gene is TRBV7-8, the J gene TRBJ2-7; 11 nucleotides align to TRBD2. This CDR3 region has 18 residues. Germline lookup yields CDR1 SGHVS and CDR2 FQNEAQ. The V segment lost 0 bases and the J segment 3 bases; nucleotides outside the gene matches: 10. The CDR3 spells CASSLATSGGSHLYEQYF. The CDR3 DNA follows: TGTGCCAGCAGCTTAGCTACTAGCGGGGGATCTCATCTCTACGAGCAGTACTTC.

This clone has a single count. The J gene is TRBJ2-2, the V gene TRBV5-8; 7 positions agree with TRBD2. The CDR3 spans 14 residues. With 3 bases clipped from V and 2 bases from J, the junction kept 1 base outside the gene matches. CDR1 and CDR2 (germline): SGHTS, YDEGEE. The CDR3 reads CASSWDYNTGELFF. The CDR3 nucleotides are TGTGCCAGCAGCTGGGACTATAACACCGGGGAGCTGTTTTTT.

The chain combines TRBV19 with TRBJ2-1, with 13 bases matching TRBD2. The CDR3 length is 14 residues. Germline V gene sequence: CDR1 LNHDA, CDR2 SQIVND (reference sequence). J gave up 9 bases and V 5 bases, and 4 bases lay outside the gene matches. CDR3 DNA: TGTGCCAGTAGTTGGACTAGCGGGAGTGGTGAGCAGTTCTTC. Amino acids: CASSWTSGSGEQFF. The entire variable domain, with the rest obtained from reference TRBV19 and TRBJ2-1, is as follows: DGGITQSPKYLFRKEGQNVTLSCEQNLNHDAMYWYRQDPGQGLRLIYYSQIVNDFQKGDIAEGYSVSREKKESFPLTVTSAQKNPTAFYLCASSWTSGSGEQFFGPGTRLTVL.

CDR3 nucleotide sequence: TGCGCCAGCAGTAGAGACAGCCCGACTGAAGCTTTCTTT. Protein: CASSRDSPTEAFF. The rearrangement uses TRBV10-1 and TRBJ1-1; D may be TRBD1 (5 bases). Per the germline V gene, CDR1 is WNHNN and CDR2 is SYGVQD (reference sequence). V was pared by 5 bases and J by 5 bases, with 12 bases between. The length of the CDR3 is 13 residues.

The J gene is TRBJ1-6, the V gene TRBV29-1; 9 bases agree with TRBD1. The CDR3 sequence is 12 residues long. Losses at the gene ends were 4 bases for V and 10 bases for J; bases not matched to a gene: 2. From germline, CDR1 is SQVTM and CDR2 ANQGSEA. CDR3 region: CSVGDRASPLHF. The CDR3 nucleotides are TGCAGCGTTGGGGACAGGGCATCACCCCTCCACTTT.

The V gene is TRBV7-2, the J gene TRBJ2-1; D is ambiguous. With 3 bases removed from V and 3 bases from J, the gap between germline ends came to 9 bases. Germline V gene sequence: CDR1 SGHTA, CDR2 FQGNSA. The CDR3 is 14 residues long. DNA of the CDR3: TGTGCCAGCAGCTTCTCGAGAGGCTACAATGAGCAGTTCTTC. It codes for CASSFSRGYNEQFF.

The CDR3 sequence is CASSHGQGKSNQPQHF. CDR3 in DNA: TGTGCCAGCAGCCACGGACAGGGGAAGAGCAATCAGCCCCAGCATTTT. V gene TRBV28 combines with J gene TRBJ1-5; 9 positions match TRBD1. Unmatched junction bases numbered 7, after V lost 6 bases and J lost 1 base. CDR3 length: 16 residues. Germline CDR1 reads MDHEN; CDR2 reads SYDVKM.

This chain connects TRBV10-3 to TRBJ1-2, with 7 positions matching TRBD1. The CDR3 runs 16 residues. The germline gives CDR1 ENHRY, CDR2 SYGVKD. J gave up 4 bases and V 5 bases, and 13 bases lay outside the gene matches. DNA of the CDR3: TGTGCCATCAGTTCCATAGGGGGCGAATCTGCCTATGGCTACACCTTC. Its protein product is CAISSIGGESAYGYTF.

The J gene is TRBJ1-5, the V gene TRBV7-2, with D unresolved. Per germline, CDR1 SGHTA and CDR2 FQGNSA. Trimming left V 5 bases short and J 4 bases short, with 6 bases between. The length of the CDR3 is 12 residues. CDR3 nucleotides: TGTGCCAGCAGCGTTAATAATCAGCCCCAGCATTTT. This sequence encodes CASSVNNQPQHF.

The rearrangement links TRBV5-1 to TRBJ1-1, with D hard to call. Germline CDR1 SGHRS, CDR2 YFSETQ. The CDR3 has 14 residues. V shed 0 bases and J shed 5 bases, with 11 bases lying between them. For the CDR3, the DNA is TGCGCCAGCAGCTTGGATTCCAGGACTACTGAAGCTTTCTTT. This sequence encodes CASSLDSRTTEAFF.

V and J are TRBV30 and TRBJ1-1; D might be TRBD1 (5 bases). The V gene's germline CDR1 is GTSNPN and CDR2 SVGIG (reference sequence). The V and J ends lost 4 bases and 1 base respectively, with 16 bases between them. The CDR3 has 15 amino acids. CDR3 DNA: TGTGCCTGGAATCCAGGACTGGGGACGAACACTGAAGCTTTCTTT. Encoded protein: CAWNPGLGTNTEAFF.

This clone was found once. V is TRBV19 and J is TRBJ2-5, with D unclear. The V end lost 3 bases, the J end lost 2 bases, and 13 bases lay between the germline ends. This CDR3 region has 15 residues. CDR1 is LNHDA and CDR2 is SQIVND in the germline V gene (reference sequence). CDR3 in DNA: TGTGCCAGTAGTATTAACAGAGGAAGGCAAGAGACCCAGTACTTC. Translated: CASSINRGRQETQYF.

The chain carries TRBV19 and TRBJ1-3, with 10 bases that match TRBD1. The germline V gene encodes CDR1 LNHDA and CDR2 SQIVND (reference sequence). This CDR3 is 16 amino acids long. V lost 4 bases to trimming and J lost 2 bases; unmatched junction nucleotides: 5. CDR3 sequence: CASSRTGTGAGNTIYF. The DNA of the CDR3 is TGTGCCAGTAGTAGGACCGGGACAGGGGCTGGAAACACCATATATTTT.

The chain is built from TRBV20-1 and TRBJ2-7; unclear D gene. From germline, CDR1 is DFQATT and CDR2 SNEGSKA (reference sequence). With 3 bases removed from V and 7 bases from J, the gap between germline ends came to 10 bases. This CDR3 has 11 amino acids. The CDR3 is CSASGLREQYF. The CDR3 bases are TGCAGTGCTAGTGGGCTCAGGGAGCAGTACTTC.

The J gene is TRBJ1-5, the V gene TRBV12-3 or TRBV12-4; no clear D. CDR3 length: 13 residues. V was trimmed by 5 bases and J by 5 bases, leaving 10 bases between them. The CDR3 sequence is CASSGGRDQPQHF. The CDR3 nucleotides are TGTGCCAGCAGTGGCGGAAGGGATCAGCCCCAGCATTTT.

The sample holds a few counts of this clone. J is TRBJ1-5 and V is TRBV30; D gene unclear. This CDR3 has 15 residues. CDR1 is GTSNPN and CDR2 is SVGIG in the germline V gene (reference sequence). Trimming stripped 1 base from V and 3 bases from J, with 13 bases between. DNA of the CDR3: TGTGCCTGGAGTGCCGACACCAGCAACAATCAGCCCCAGCATTTT. Translated, it gives CAWSADTSNNQPQHF. The complete variable domain, with remaining parts taken from reference TRBV30 and TRBJ1-5, reads SQTIHQWPATLVQPVGSPLSLECTVEGTSNPNLYWYRQAAGRGLQLLFYSVGIGQISSEVPQNLSASRPQDRQFILSSKKLLLSDSGFYLCAWSADTSNNQPQHFGDGTRLSIL.

Comments on this clone: Other DNA sequences in the same sample also yield this CDR3. This rearrangement joins TRBV19 to TRBJ1-2; no clear D. Looked up from germline, CDR1 is LNHDA and CDR2 is SQIVND (reference sequence). V was cut by 3 bases and J by 2 bases, with 7 bases left in between. The CDR3 spans 13 residues. The CDR3 here is CASSIGGNYGYTF. In DNA form, the CDR3 reads TGTGCCAGTAGTATCGGAGGGAACTATGGCTACACCTTC.

The chain couples TRBV19 to TRBJ2-1; 7 bases match TRBD2. Germline-derived CDR1 and CDR2 are LNHDA and SQIVND (reference sequence). CDR3 length: 15 amino acids. V dropped 5 bases and J dropped 0; count of bases not matched to a gene: 4. The CDR3 DNA reads TGTGCCAGTAGTGCGAGCGGGATCTCCTACAATGAGCAGTTCTTC. Its translation is CASSASGISYNEQFF. The complete variable domain, with remaining parts taken from reference TRBV19 and TRBJ2-1, reads DGGITQSPKYLFRKEGQNVTLSCEQNLNHDAMYWYRQDPGQGLRLIYYSQIVNDFQKGDIAEGYSVSREKKESFPLTVTSAQKNPTAFYLCASSASGISYNEQFFGPGTRLTVL.

The chain carries TRBV5-1 and TRBJ1-5; the D is unclear. V gave up 0 bases and J gave up 6 bases, with 7 bases separating them. Per the germline V gene, CDR1 is SGHRS and CDR2 is YFSETQ. This CDR3 has 13 amino acids. Here the CDR3 DNA reads TGCGCCAGCAGCTTGGGATTAAGTCAGCCCCAGCATTTT. Translated, it gives CASSLGLSQPQHF.

The chain joins TRBV6-6 to TRBJ1-1; 11 bases map to TRBD1. The V gene end was trimmed by 6 bases and the J gene end by 0 bases; junction bases not matched to a gene: 3. The CDR3 totals 15 residues. Germline V CDR1 and CDR2: MNHNY, SVGAGI (reference sequence). Here the CDR3 DNA reads TGTGCCAGCAGGAGGGACAGGGGGATGAACACTGAAGCTTTCTTT. Translated: CASRRDRGMNTEAFF.

V and J are TRBV30 and TRBJ1-5; D is perhaps TRBD1 (5 bases). This CDR3 contains 14 residues. Per the germline V gene, CDR1 is GTSNPN and CDR2 is SVGIG (reference sequence). V was clipped by 5 bases and J by 0 bases, with 11 bases between them. CDR3 bases: TGTGCCTGGGGGAGGGGCTTTAGCAATCAGCCCCAGCATTTT. Its protein is CAWGRGFSNQPQHF.

The gene calls are TRBV7-2 and TRBJ1-2; D gene ambiguous. Germline V gene sequence: CDR1 SGHTA, CDR2 FQGNSA. V gave up 4 bases and J gave up 5 bases, with 8 bases separating them. This CDR3 is built from 12 residues. The CDR3 DNA follows: TGTGCCAGCAGCTCCGGACCTTATGGCTACACCTTC. Protein product: CASSSGPYGYTF.

A remark on this clone: In the same sample, other DNA sequences code for this CDR3. The V gene is TRBV29-1, the J gene TRBJ1-1; 7 bases are shared with TRBD1. V gave up 6 bases and J gave up 4 bases; unmatched junction bases: 5. The length of the CDR3 is 12 residues. From germline, CDR1 is SQVTM and CDR2 ANQGSEA. CDR3 region: CSVNRGGTEAFF. CDR3 bases: TGCAGCGTGAACAGGGGCGGCACTGAAGCTTTCTTT.

The rearrangement uses TRBV28 and TRBJ2-5; D possibly corresponds to TRBD1 (6 bases). V dropped 4 bases and J dropped 5 bases, with 20 bases sitting between them. This CDR3 region has 16 residues. From germline, CDR1 is MDHEN and CDR2 SYDVKM. The CDR3 bases are TGTGCCAGCAGTTCACCACAGGGAGACAAGAAGGAGACCCAGTACTTC. Translation: CASSSPQGDKKETQYF.

The rearrangement uses TRBV5-6 and TRBJ1-1, with 8 positions matching TRBD1. The ends lost 0 bases at V and 6 bases at J; junction bases unmatched: 4. This CDR3 comprises 14 residues. Germline-derived CDR1 and CDR2 are SGHDT and YYEEEE. The CDR3 reads CASSLGQGASEAFF. Written as DNA, the CDR3 is TGTGCCAGCAGCTTGGGGCAGGGGGCGTCTGAAGCTTTCTTT.

V gene TRBV7-2 combines with J gene TRBJ1-6; 7 nucleotides line up with TRBD1. Germline CDR1 is SGHTA and CDR2 is FQGNSA. This CDR3 is 14 amino acids long. Trimming took 6 bases from V and 9 from J; bases not matched to a gene: 8. The CDR3 region is CASRVGTAGSPLHF. The CDR3 coding sequence is TGTGCCAGCAGGGTCGGGACAGCGGGTTCACCCCTCCACTTT.

J is TRBJ1-2 and V is TRBV30, with TRBD1 as a possible D gene (5 bases). V was cut by 8 bases and J by 3 bases, with 19 bases left in between. Per the germline V gene, CDR1 is GTSNPN and CDR2 is SVGIG (reference sequence). The CDR3 loop spans 14 amino acids. CDR3 region: CAVTPAGRHYGYTF. Written as DNA, the CDR3 is TGTGCCGTCACACCAGCAGGGAGGCACTATGGCTACACCTTC.

As DNA, the CDR3 is TGTGCCAGCTCACCGAAGTCGAACACTGAAGCTTTCTTT. Translating gives CASSPKSNTEAFF. V gene TRBV18 combines with J gene TRBJ1-1; D remains ambiguous. V lost 3 bases and J 1 base, leaving 6 bases between the germline ends. Germline V CDR1 and CDR2: KGHSH, LQKENI. The CDR3 totals 13 residues.